A selection of T cell receptor beta chains follows, all from one sample in a study of regulatory T cells in long-lasting Graves disease. Using its own MiXCR run on the multiplex PCR reads, TCRdb lists one record per CDR3 protein. The sample records 300,000 to 450,000 distinct CDR3 sequences, 15% to 17% being singletons. Sequences were derived from peripheral blood mononuclear cells (PBMCs), sampled at new diagnosis, from a patient treated with antithyroid drugs. The receptors derive from a female donor with Graves disease. The CDR3 runs from the conserved cysteine through the conserved F or W. A D gene is named only where the DNA matches it firmly. Some rows have no size entry. The others give once, few or many, or a class for an expanded clone.

j_gene: TRBJ1-2
d_gene: TRBD1
abundance: few
v_gene: TRBV10-3
CDR3nt: TGTGCCATCAGTGAACCGGGACAGGGGATCGATGGCTACACCTTC
CDR3aa: CAISEPGQGIDGYTF

j_gene: TRBJ2-1
d_gene: TRBD2
abundance: many
v_gene: TRBV20-1
CDR3nt: TGCAGTGCTGGCACCGGGACTAGCGACTACAATGAGCAGTTCTTC
CDR3aa: CSAGTGTSDYNEQFF

j_gene: TRBJ2-1
d_gene: -
abundance: many
v_gene: TRBV7-6
CDR3nt: TGTGCCAGCCGAGGAGGCGGGAATGAGCAGTTCTTC
CDR3aa: CASRGGGNEQFF

j_gene: TRBJ2-4
d_gene: -
abundance: many
v_gene: TRBV13
CDR3nt: TGTGCCAGCAGCTACCCAGCAGGGAATGGTGTCAAAAACATTCAGTACTTC
CDR3aa: CASSYPAGNGVKNIQYF

j_gene: TRBJ1-2
d_gene: -
abundance: few
v_gene: TRBV29-1
CDR3nt: TGCAGCGTTGAAGGTGGCTCTAACTATGGCTACACCTTC
CDR3aa: CSVEGGSNYGYTF

j_gene: TRBJ1-1
d_gene: -
abundance: few
v_gene: TRBV29-1
CDR3nt: TGCAGCGTTGTCTGGGGGCGAAGAGGTGAAGCTTTCTTT
CDR3aa: CSVVWGRRGEAFF

j_gene: TRBJ2-5
d_gene: -
abundance: -
v_gene: TRBV7-9
CDR3nt: TGTGCCAGCAGCACAGGGACTGCAGAAGAGACCCAGTACTTC
CDR3aa: CASSTGTAEETQYF

j_gene: TRBJ2-3
d_gene: -
abundance: few
v_gene: TRBV28
CDR3nt: TGTGCCAGCAGTTTGAACTACGGAGTGAGAGTAAATACGCAGTATTTT
CDR3aa: CASSLNYGVRVNTQYF

j_gene: TRBJ1-1
d_gene: -
abundance: many
v_gene: TRBV5-1
CDR3nt: TGCGCCAGCAGCTTGGGTCTGGGGAACACTGAAGCTTTCTTT
CDR3aa: CASSLGLGNTEAFF

j_gene: TRBJ2-3
d_gene: -
abundance: many
v_gene: TRBV6-2/TRBV6-3
CDR3nt: TGTGCCAGCAGTTATCAGACTAGCACAGATACGCAGTATTTT
CDR3aa: CASSYQTSTDTQYF

j_gene: TRBJ2-2
d_gene: -
abundance: many
v_gene: TRBV12-3/TRBV12-4
CDR3nt: TGTGCCAGCAGTTTCGGGGGAACCGGGGAGCTGTTTTTT
CDR3aa: CASSFGGTGELFF

j_gene: TRBJ1-4
d_gene: -
abundance: once
v_gene: TRBV3-1
CDR3nt: TGTGCCAGCAGGGGCCGAACAGGGACAACTAATGAAAAACTGTTTTTT
CDR3aa: CASRGRTGTTNEKLFF

j_gene: TRBJ2-7
d_gene: -
abundance: many
v_gene: TRBV27
CDR3nt: TGTGCCAGCAGTTTTGCGCAGGGCCGCTCTGAGCAGTACTTC
CDR3aa: CASSFAQGRSEQYF

j_gene: TRBJ2-5
d_gene: TRBD2
abundance: many
v_gene: TRBV5-5
CDR3nt: TGTGCCAGCAGCTTTCTAGCGGTAATTCAAGAGACCCAGTACTTC
CDR3aa: CASSFLAVIQETQYF

j_gene: TRBJ2-5
d_gene: TRBD2
abundance: many
v_gene: TRBV7-2
CDR3nt: TGTGCCAGCAGCTTAGGGAAGCGGGGGGGGGAGGAGACCCAGTACTTC
CDR3aa: CASSLGKRGGEETQYF

j_gene: TRBJ2-1
d_gene: TRBD2
abundance: many
v_gene: TRBV5-6
CDR3nt: TGTGCCAGCAGCCCACCTCAGACTAGCGGGATTTCCTACAATGAGCAGTTCTTC
CDR3aa: CASSPPQTSGISYNEQFF

j_gene: TRBJ2-5
d_gene: -
abundance: many
v_gene: TRBV6-5
CDR3nt: TGTGCCAGCAGTTACTCGCACTCAGGGGGGGAGACCCAGTACTTC
CDR3aa: CASSYSHSGGETQYF

j_gene: TRBJ2-2
d_gene: TRBD2
abundance: many
v_gene: TRBV5-1
CDR3nt: TGCGCCAGCAGCTTTGTTTGGGAGGGCCGCACCGGGGAGCTGTTTTTT
CDR3aa: CASSFVWEGRTGELFF

j_gene: TRBJ2-5
d_gene: TRBD2
abundance: -
v_gene: TRBV7-9
CDR3nt: TGTGCCAGCAGCCCTCCGACTAGCGGGAGGGCTAACCAGTACTTC
CDR3aa: CASSPPTSGRANQYF

j_gene: TRBJ2-1
d_gene: TRBD2
abundance: few
v_gene: TRBV7-2
CDR3nt: TGTGCCAGCAGCCCCGGGACTAGATCGTCCTGCAATGAGCAGTTCTTC
CDR3aa: CASSPGTRSSCNEQFF

j_gene: TRBJ2-1
d_gene: TRBD1
abundance: many
v_gene: TRBV20-1
CDR3nt: TGCAGTGCTAGCGACAGGGGTAAAGTTAGCGATGAGCAGTTCTTC
CDR3aa: CSASDRGKVSDEQFF

j_gene: TRBJ1-5
d_gene: -
abundance: many
v_gene: TRBV14
CDR3nt: TGTGCCAGCAGCCAAGGTGGTAAAGGCAATCAGCCCCAGCATTTT
CDR3aa: CASSQGGKGNQPQHF

j_gene: TRBJ1-1
d_gene: -
abundance: -
v_gene: TRBV12-3/TRBV12-4
CDR3nt: TGTGCCAGCAGTTTAAGGGGGGACTCTGAAGCTTTCTTT
CDR3aa: CASSLRGDSEAFF

j_gene: TRBJ2-3
d_gene: -
abundance: many
v_gene: TRBV7-2
CDR3nt: TGTGCCAGCAGCGTTGACAGACCCCTGTCGCGGGCGCCTCGTAGCACAGATACGCAGTATTTT
CDR3aa: CASSVDRPLSRAPRSTDTQYF

j_gene: TRBJ1-3
d_gene: -
abundance: once
v_gene: TRBV24-1
CDR3nt: TGTACCACCAGACCCGGGGACACCATATATTTT
CDR3aa: CTTRPGDTIYF

j_gene: TRBJ2-1
d_gene: -
abundance: -
v_gene: TRBV2
CDR3nt: TGTACCACAACAAGAAGTTTTGGGGCCCACAATGAGCAGTTCTTC
CDR3aa: CTTTRSFGAHNEQFF

j_gene: TRBJ1-5
d_gene: -
abundance: many
v_gene: TRBV28
CDR3nt: TGTGCCAGCAGTCGACAGGAGGTTCAGCCCCAGCATTTT
CDR3aa: CASSRQEVQPQHF

j_gene: TRBJ2-3
d_gene: -
abundance: -
v_gene: TRBV2
CDR3nt: TGTGCCAGCATCGAGGGTACATTGGGAAGCCTCAGCACAGATACGCAGTATTTT
CDR3aa: CASIEGTLGSLSTDTQYF

j_gene: TRBJ1-5
d_gene: TRBD1
abundance: -
v_gene: TRBV19
CDR3nt: TGTGCCAGTAGTATAAACAGGGGCGGCAATCAGCCCCAGCATTTT
CDR3aa: CASSINRGGNQPQHF

j_gene: TRBJ1-6
d_gene: TRBD1
abundance: -
v_gene: TRBV18
CDR3nt: TGTGCCAGCTCACGGGGACAGGACAATAATTCACCCCTCCACTTT
CDR3aa: CASSRGQDNNSPLHF

j_gene: TRBJ1-2
d_gene: -
abundance: many
v_gene: TRBV12-3/TRBV12-4
CDR3nt: TGTGCCAGTTTCGGTCCTCCTAGCTATGGCTACACCTTC
CDR3aa: CASFGPPSYGYTF

j_gene: TRBJ2-1
d_gene: TRBD2
abundance: -
v_gene: TRBV6-9
CDR3nt: TGTGCCAGCAGTTACCTAGCGGGGGTAGCGGAGACTTACAATGAGCAGTTCTTC
CDR3aa: CASSYLAGVAETYNEQFF

j_gene: TRBJ2-3
d_gene: TRBD1
abundance: -
v_gene: TRBV6-2/TRBV6-3
CDR3nt: TGTGCCAGCAGCAAACGAACAGGGGGCTTAACAGATACGCAGTATTTT
CDR3aa: CASSKRTGGLTDTQYF

j_gene: TRBJ1-4
d_gene: TRBD1
abundance: -
v_gene: TRBV7-9
CDR3nt: TGTGCCAGCAGCTTAGCGCGGACAGGTCCTAATGAAAAACTGTTTTTT
CDR3aa: CASSLARTGPNEKLFF

j_gene: TRBJ2-7
d_gene: TRBD2
abundance: many
v_gene: TRBV6-2/TRBV6-3
CDR3nt: TGTGCCAGCAGTTACTCCAGCGGGACCGACTACGAGCAGTACTTC
CDR3aa: CASSYSSGTDYEQYF

j_gene: TRBJ1-1
d_gene: TRBD1
abundance: once
v_gene: TRBV12-3/TRBV12-4
CDR3nt: TGTGCCAGCAGTTCGACCTCTACTACAGGGGTTACTGAAGCTTTCTTT
CDR3aa: CASSSTSTTGVTEAFF

j_gene: TRBJ2-2
d_gene: -
abundance: many
v_gene: TRBV11-3
CDR3nt: TGTGCCAGCAGCTCCGCGGGGGCGTTGAACACCGGGGAGCTGTTTTTT
CDR3aa: CASSSAGALNTGELFF

j_gene: TRBJ2-7
d_gene: TRBD1
abundance: many
v_gene: TRBV28
CDR3nt: TGTGCCAGCAGTTCATATCGACAGGGGGCGAGGGAGCAGTACTTC
CDR3aa: CASSSYRQGAREQYF

j_gene: TRBJ1-5
d_gene: -
abundance: -
v_gene: TRBV12-3/TRBV12-4
CDR3nt: TGTGCCAGCAGTCTACAGGGAGGTGAACAGCCCCAGCATTTT
CDR3aa: CASSLQGGEQPQHF

j_gene: TRBJ1-1
d_gene: TRBD1
abundance: many
v_gene: TRBV20-1
CDR3nt: TGCAGTGCTAGAAACACAGGGGAACGGTGGAACACTGAAGCTTTCTTT
CDR3aa: CSARNTGERWNTEAFF

j_gene: TRBJ2-1
d_gene: TRBD2
abundance: -
v_gene: TRBV20-1
CDR3nt: TGCAGTGCTAGTGGGGACGGGACTAGCATAAATGAGCAGTTCTTC
CDR3aa: CSASGDGTSINEQFF

j_gene: TRBJ2-3
d_gene: TRBD1
abundance: many
v_gene: TRBV7-6
CDR3nt: TGTGCCAGCAGTCTTCGAGCGGACAGGGCAGATACGCAGTATTTT
CDR3aa: CASSLRADRADTQYF

j_gene: TRBJ2-2
d_gene: -
abundance: many
v_gene: TRBV4-1
CDR3nt: TGCGCCAGCAGCCACCCAGGGATGGCCGGGGAGCTGTTTTTT
CDR3aa: CASSHPGMAGELFF

j_gene: TRBJ1-1
d_gene: TRBD1
abundance: -
v_gene: TRBV19
CDR3nt: TGTGCCAGTAGTTACAGGGGTCCGAGCACTGAAGCTTTCTTT
CDR3aa: CASSYRGPSTEAFF